The entry below describes one TCR beta chain. No cognate antigen has been identified for it. The junction departs from the called germline gene at one end, perhaps through a read error. The CDR3 runs 17 amino acids, cysteine and phenylalanine included. The read is trimmed to its CDR3 DNA, 51 bases read in frame from base 1. Per the germline V gene, MNHEY is the CDR1 and SVGAGI is the CDR2. Preparation of the library involved multiplex PCR. Sequencing used an Illumina HiSeq 2500. TCRbeta libraries were built by three rounds of nested PCR using primers (Table S4), following protocols modified from ARM-PCR. PCR products of 200-500 bp were gel-excised and purified with the QIAquick gel extraction kit before sequencing. The authors processed their data as follows. Reads were cleaned with Trimmomatic, merged with FLASH into complete CDR3 sequences, and assigned to V(D)J germline segments with MiTCR. Clonal diversity was calculated as the inverse Simpson's index using VDJtools. Productive reads were defined as in-frame sequences without a premature stop codon. The public sequencing data were trimmed at Q25 with fastp and processed into clonotypes with MiXCR by TCRdb, which kept only in-frame beta chains. Records with the same CDR3 protein are collapsed into one entry carrying the most frequent genes and DNA. The authors' filters were not applied to this entry. Counted in this sample were over 100,000 distinct CDR3 sequences; 50% to 70% of them appeared once. The leading ten clones occupy roughly 19% of the sample.

RNA was isolated from bulk, unsorted tissue, and RNA quality was assessed with a NanoDrop ND-1000 and an Agilent 2100. The normal lung samples consisted of distant non-tumor tissue collected more than 3 cm from the tumor edge. Newly diagnosed lung cancer patients without prior chemotherapy who had been admitted for thoracic surgery in China between August and November 2014 were enrolled as donors. Patients with previous radiotherapy or chemotherapy, or with another concurrent cancer, were excluded from the study. Surgical tissue pieces of about 1-2.2 cm3 were preserved in RNAlater solution and stored at -80 °C until use. The data originate from a study of tumor and adjacent non-tumor tissue in lung cancer (dated by TCRdb to between 2018 and 2020). As for the study more broadly: Of the cohort, roughly 12 patients had adenocarcinoma, 2 had squamous cell carcinoma and 1 had small cell lung cancer. The 15 or so patients were aged roughly 30 to 76 years, included some 10 men and 5 women, and had TNM stage I to III disease. In total, sequencing yielded 100 million to 150 million productive TCRbeta reads, which works out to an average of approximately 4 million reads per sample. The study compared bulk TCRbeta repertoires between lung tumor tissue and matched distant non-tumor lung tissue from over 12 lung cancer patients. For each patient, one tumor sample and one normal lung sample were taken, giving approximately 33 paired specimens that underwent TCRbeta CDR3 sequencing. On the study overall, not on this receptor specifically: Significantly higher TCR diversity (inverse Simpson) was observed in tumor tissue than in normal lung tissue (approximately 400 vs 170, P = 0.0075, Mann-Whitney U test). The cohort had only roughly 14 patients, and the authors noted that larger samples and more detailed clinical data are needed. Because peripheral blood was not sequenced, blood TCRbeta repertoires in the lung cancer patients of the study were not examined. A significantly larger cumulative share of the repertoire was made up by the top 100 clones in normal lung than in tumor tissue. Significantly higher TCR diversity was found in younger patients, and higher tumor TCR diversity was associated with shorter overall and disease-free survival. The sequencing platform is not named in the methods, and unique molecular identifiers are not mentioned.

Recombination linked TRBV6-5 to TRBJ2-5, with TRBD2 identical over 8 junction bases. The specimen sequenced was distant non-tumor lung tissue. The clonotype was recovered from a man aged 55-75 years with non-small cell lung cancer. The CDR3 region reads CASSPIAGSRQWETHYF. The nucleotide sequence is TGTGCCAGCAGCCCCATAGCGGGGAGCCGTCAGTGGGAGACCCACTACTTC.